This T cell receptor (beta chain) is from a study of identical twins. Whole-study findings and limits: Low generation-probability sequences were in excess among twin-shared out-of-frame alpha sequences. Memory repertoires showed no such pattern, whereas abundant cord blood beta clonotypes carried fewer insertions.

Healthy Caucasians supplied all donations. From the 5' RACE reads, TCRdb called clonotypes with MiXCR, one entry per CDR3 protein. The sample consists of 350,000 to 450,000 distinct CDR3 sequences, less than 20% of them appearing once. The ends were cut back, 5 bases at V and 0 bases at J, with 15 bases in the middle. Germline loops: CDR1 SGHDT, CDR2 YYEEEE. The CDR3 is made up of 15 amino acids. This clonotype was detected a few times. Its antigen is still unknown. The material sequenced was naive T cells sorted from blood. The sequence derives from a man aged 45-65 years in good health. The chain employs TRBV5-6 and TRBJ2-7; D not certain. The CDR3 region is CASRLLRSASYEQYF. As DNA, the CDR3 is TGTGCCAGCAGGCTGCTCCGCAGTGCCTCCTACGAGCAGTACTTC.